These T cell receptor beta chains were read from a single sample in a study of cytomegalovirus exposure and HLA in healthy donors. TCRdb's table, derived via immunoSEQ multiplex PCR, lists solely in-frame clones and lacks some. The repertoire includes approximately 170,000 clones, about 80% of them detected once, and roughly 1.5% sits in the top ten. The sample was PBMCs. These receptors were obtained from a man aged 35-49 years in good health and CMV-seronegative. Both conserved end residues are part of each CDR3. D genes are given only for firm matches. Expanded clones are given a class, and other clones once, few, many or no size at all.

TGCGCCAGCAGCTTTTTTACGAACACCGGGGAGCTGTTTTTT,CASSFFTNTGELFF,few,TRBJ2-2,NA,TRBV5-1
TGCGCCAGCAGCTACCCCAGGGCCACTGAAGCTTTCTTT,CASSYPRATEAFF,few,TRBJ1-1,NA,TRBV5-1
TGTGCCAGCTGGGAGGGGTCGAACACTGAAGCTTTCTTT,CASWEGSNTEAFF,few,TRBJ1-1,NA,TRBV6-5
TGCAGCGTTGATCGTGGAAACACCATATATTTT,CSVDRGNTIYF,NA,TRBJ1-3,NA,TRBV29-1
TGTGCCAGCAATCCGACAGGGGAAGCGACCCAGTACTTC,CASNPTGEATQYF,NA,TRBJ2-5,TRBD1,TRBV27
TGCGCCAGCAGCATAACAGGGGGCCAAGAGACCCAGTACTTC,CASSITGGQETQYF,few,TRBJ2-5,TRBD1,TRBV5-1
TGTGCCAGCGGTCCCGAGGACAGGCGCTTCTATGGCTACACCTTC,CASGPEDRRFYGYTF,NA,TRBJ1-2,TRBD1,TRBV28
TGTGCCAGCAGCGATCCGGGACAGGGACATGGCTACACCTTC,CASSDPGQGHGYTF,NA,TRBJ1-2,TRBD1,TRBV7-9
TGTGCCAGCAGCTCACAGGGGGACACTGAAGCTTTCTTT,CASSSQGDTEAFF,few,TRBJ1-1,TRBD1,TRBV7-3
TGTGCCAGCAGTTACCTGGGGAGACAGTACTTC,CASSYLGRQYF,few,TRBJ2-7,NA,TRBV6-1
TGCGCCAGCAGCTCCACTAGCGGGAAGGGCACCGGGGAGCTGTTTTTT,CASSSTSGKGTGELFF,few,TRBJ2-2,TRBD2,TRBV5-1
TGTGCCAGCAGCATTACGGACTACACTGAAGCTTTCTTT,CASSITDYTEAFF,NA,TRBJ1-1,NA,TRBV9
TGTGCCAGCAGTGTCGAGCGCCGGACAGGGAGGGGGATAAACACTGAAGCTTTCTTT,CASSVERRTGRGINTEAFF,NA,TRBJ1-1,TRBD1,TRBV6-1
TGTGCCAGCAGCTTAGCCCCAGATAAAGAGACCCAGTACTTC,CASSLAPDKETQYF,NA,TRBJ2-5,NA,TRBV7-9
TGTGCCTGGAGTCCGCCCATGTGGGGGGGGCGCTTAAAATATGGCTACACCTTC,CAWSPPMWGGRLKYGYTF,NA,TRBJ1-2,NA,TRBV30
TGCGCCAGCGCCCAACTAGAAACAGATACGCAGTATTTT,CASAQLETDTQYF,NA,TRBJ2-3,NA,TRBV10-1
TGTGCCAGCAGCGCCGACAGTAACTCTGGAAACACCATATATTTT,CASSADSNSGNTIYF,NA,TRBJ1-3,NA,TRBV9
TGTGCCAGCAGCAAGAGCGGGACTAGCACAGATACGCAGTATTTT,CASSKSGTSTDTQYF,NA,TRBJ2-3,TRBD2,TRBV5-4
TGTGCCAGCAATCCGGGACAGGGCGGCGAGCAGTACTTC,CASNPGQGGEQYF,NA,TRBJ2-7,TRBD1,TRBV6-5
TGTGCCAGGGGGGGGGAGGCAGGCCGGGGCAATGAGCAGTTCTTC,CARGGEAGRGNEQFF,NA,TRBJ2-1,TRBD2,TRBV19
TGTGCCAGCAGCCTTTCCGGGACAGGGAACACTGAAGCTTTCTTT,CASSLSGTGNTEAFF,NA,TRBJ1-1,TRBD1,TRBV28
TGTGCCAGCAGCTTCTACAGGAACACTGAAGCTTTCTTT,CASSFYRNTEAFF,NA,TRBJ1-1,NA,TRBV9
TGTGCCAGCAGTGAAGGAGGGACAGGGGGCGAAAAACTGTTTTTT,CASSEGGTGGEKLFF,NA,TRBJ1-4,TRBD1,TRBV6-1
TGTGCCAGCAGTGGACTAGTTAGCACAGATACGCAGTATTTT,CASSGLVSTDTQYF,few,TRBJ2-3,NA,TRBV2
TGTGCCAGCAGCGTAGCTACGGTAGCGGCCAATGAGCAGTTCTTC,CASSVATVAANEQFF,NA,TRBJ2-1,NA,TRBV9
TGTGCCAGCAGCTTAGTGAGGCTAGCGGGAGTTCACGAGCAGTACTTC,CASSLVRLAGVHEQYF,once,TRBJ2-7,TRBD2,TRBV11-2
TGTGCCAGCAGCTTACTTCGTTACTCTCTAGTGTGGAATGAGCAGTTCTTC,CASSLLRYSLVWNEQFF,NA,TRBJ2-1,NA,TRBV7-8
TGTGCCAGCAGTTTAAAAGCAAGTTACACTGAAGCTTTCTTT,CASSLKASYTEAFF,NA,TRBJ1-1,NA,TRBV27